Sequencing of this T cell receptor beta chain was carried out in a study of cytomegalovirus exposure and HLA in healthy donors. Study information: Among approximately 400 genotyped donors, around 82% fell in the Caucasian-associated ancestry cluster.

Trimming took 0 bases from V and 1 from J; bases not matched to a gene: 7. Germline values: CDR1 MDHEN, CDR2 SYDVKM. CDR3 size: 18 residues. This clone has a handful of counts. The PCR contained 60 Vbeta and 13 Jbeta primers. TCRdb keeps only in-frame clones here, not all; method: immunoSEQ multiplex PCR. The data show 140,000 or so clones, approximately 9% seen once. The sequenced sample was PBMCs. The genes are TRBV28 and TRBJ1-1, with TRBD1 matching 11 bases. The receptor comes from a male donor in good health and CMV-seronegative. CDR3: CASSLWDRGRGWNTEAFF. The CDR3 nucleotides read TGTGCCAGCAGTTTATGGGACAGGGGGCGGGGGTGGAACACTGAAGCTTTCTTT.